The sequence of this T cell receptor (beta chain) was determined in a study of T cell clonotyping in hematopoietic cell transplantation. The CDR3 has 14 residues. Trimming took 4 bases from V and 1 from J, leaving 9 bases between them. The germline CDR1 and CDR2 sequences are SGHNT and YYREEE (reference sequence). Concerning this clone itself: Its antigen is not known.

Notes on the study in general: Cells were unsorted, so CD4 and CD8 contributions were not separated. After transplant, recipient diversity fell while pathologically expanded clonotypes grew through day 180.

Assay: immunoSEQ multiplex PCR; the TCRdb copy retains only in-frame clones and omits some. The repertoire holds under 45,000 clones, approximately 88% seen once, with about 2% in the top ten. The origin of this receptor is a woman in her thirties or forties in good health. Some clones in this sample may be carry-over from other donors' samples. The chain links TRBV5-4 to TRBJ2-1; D is unclear. Sequenced material: peripheral blood mononuclear cells. The CDR3 coding sequence is TGTGCCAGCAGCATCGTCCCTTCCTACAATGAGCAGTTCTTC. This translates into CASSIVPSYNEQFF. The full variable domain, rest sourced from reference TRBV5-4 and TRBJ2-1, is ETGVTQSPTHLIKTRGQQVTLRCSSQSGHNTVSWYQQALGQGPQFIFQYYREEENGRGNFPPRFSGLQFPNYSSELNVNALELDDSALYLCASSIVPSYNEQFFGPGTRLTVL.